Here is one T cell receptor (beta chain) with its context. Antigen unknown. The source of the sample is a study of long-term antiretroviral therapy in people with HIV. The study's findings and limits: Post-ART samples showed increased diversity that remained below transplant donor control levels. Dominance of pre-ART expanded clones persisted, fluctuating and often declining after ART. Controls exceeded HIV repertoires in CDR3 length range.

Version v3.0 of the immunoSEQ assay was performed at survey level. Clones were sequenced by immunoSEQ multiplex PCR, and TCRdb holds only the in-frame ones, with some missing. The sample yields about 25,000 clones, roughly 80% seen once. Trimming stripped 6 bases from V and 0 bases from J, with 9 bases between. CDR3 length: 15 amino acids. Per germline, CDR1 MDHEN and CDR2 SYDVKM. The TCR originated in a man over 45 with HIV. The chain recombines TRBV28 with TRBJ2-6, with D hard to call. Sequences were derived from unsorted PBMCs, sampled 2.9 years after starting antiretroviral therapy. The CDR3 region is CASSRAFSGANVLTF. The CDR3 bases are TGTGCCAGCAGCCGGGCCTTCTCTGGGGCCAACGTCCTGACTTTC.